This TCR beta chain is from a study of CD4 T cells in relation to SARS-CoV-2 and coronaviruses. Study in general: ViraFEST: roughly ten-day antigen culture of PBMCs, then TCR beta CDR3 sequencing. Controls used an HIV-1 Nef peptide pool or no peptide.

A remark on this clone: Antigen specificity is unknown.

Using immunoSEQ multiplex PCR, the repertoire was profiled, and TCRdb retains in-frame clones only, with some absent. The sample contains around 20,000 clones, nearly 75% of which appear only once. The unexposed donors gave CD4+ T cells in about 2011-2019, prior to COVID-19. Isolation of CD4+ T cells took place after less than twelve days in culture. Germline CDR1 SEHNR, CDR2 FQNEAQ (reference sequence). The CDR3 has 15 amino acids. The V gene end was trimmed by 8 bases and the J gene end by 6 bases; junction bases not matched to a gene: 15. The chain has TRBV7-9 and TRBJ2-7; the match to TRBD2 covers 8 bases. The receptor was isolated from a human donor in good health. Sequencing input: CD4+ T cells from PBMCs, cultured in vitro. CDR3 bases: TGTGCCAGCTCCCGGGAGACTAGCGTTTGGGGCGAGCAGTACTTC. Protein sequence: CASSRETSVWGEQYF.